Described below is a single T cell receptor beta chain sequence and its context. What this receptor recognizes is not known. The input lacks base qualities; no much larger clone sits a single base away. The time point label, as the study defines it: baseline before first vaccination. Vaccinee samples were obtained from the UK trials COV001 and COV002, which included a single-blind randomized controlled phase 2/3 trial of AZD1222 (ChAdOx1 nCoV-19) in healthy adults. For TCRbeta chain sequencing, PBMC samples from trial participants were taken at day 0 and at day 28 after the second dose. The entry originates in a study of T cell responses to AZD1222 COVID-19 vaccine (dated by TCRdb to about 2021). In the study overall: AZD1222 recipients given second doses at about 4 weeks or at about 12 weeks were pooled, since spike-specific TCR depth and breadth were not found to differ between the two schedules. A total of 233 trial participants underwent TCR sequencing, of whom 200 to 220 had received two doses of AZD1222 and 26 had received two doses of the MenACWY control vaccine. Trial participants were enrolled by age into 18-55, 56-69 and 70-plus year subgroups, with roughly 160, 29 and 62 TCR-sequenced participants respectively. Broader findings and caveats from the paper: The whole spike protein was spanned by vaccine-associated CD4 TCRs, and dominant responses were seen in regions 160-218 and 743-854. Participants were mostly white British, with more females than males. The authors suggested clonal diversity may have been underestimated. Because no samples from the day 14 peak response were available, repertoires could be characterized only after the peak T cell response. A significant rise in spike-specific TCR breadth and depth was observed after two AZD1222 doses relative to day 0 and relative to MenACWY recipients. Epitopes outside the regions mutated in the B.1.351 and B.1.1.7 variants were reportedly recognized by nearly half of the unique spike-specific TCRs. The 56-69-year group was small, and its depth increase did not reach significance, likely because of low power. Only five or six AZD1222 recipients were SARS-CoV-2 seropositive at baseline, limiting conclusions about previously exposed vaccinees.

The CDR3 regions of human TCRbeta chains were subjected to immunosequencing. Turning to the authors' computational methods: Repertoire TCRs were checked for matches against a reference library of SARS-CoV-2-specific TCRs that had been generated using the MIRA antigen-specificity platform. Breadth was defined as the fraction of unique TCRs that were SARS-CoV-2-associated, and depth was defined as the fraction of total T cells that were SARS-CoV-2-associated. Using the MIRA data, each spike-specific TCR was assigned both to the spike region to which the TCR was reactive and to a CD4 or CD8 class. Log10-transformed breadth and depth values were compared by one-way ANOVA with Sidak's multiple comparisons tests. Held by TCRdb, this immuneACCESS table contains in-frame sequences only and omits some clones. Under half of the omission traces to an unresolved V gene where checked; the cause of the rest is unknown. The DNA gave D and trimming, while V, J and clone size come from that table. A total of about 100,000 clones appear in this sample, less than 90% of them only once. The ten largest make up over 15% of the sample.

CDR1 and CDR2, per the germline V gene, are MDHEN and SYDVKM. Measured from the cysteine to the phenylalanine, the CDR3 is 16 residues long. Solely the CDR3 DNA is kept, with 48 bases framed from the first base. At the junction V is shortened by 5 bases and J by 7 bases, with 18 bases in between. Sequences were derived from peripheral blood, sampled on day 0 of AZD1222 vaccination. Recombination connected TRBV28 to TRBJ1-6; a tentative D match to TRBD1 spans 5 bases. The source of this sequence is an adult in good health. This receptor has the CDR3 CASSPSLGGVNSPLHF. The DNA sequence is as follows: TGTGCCAGCAGTCCGTCGCTCGGGGGGGTCAATTCACCCCTCCACTTT.